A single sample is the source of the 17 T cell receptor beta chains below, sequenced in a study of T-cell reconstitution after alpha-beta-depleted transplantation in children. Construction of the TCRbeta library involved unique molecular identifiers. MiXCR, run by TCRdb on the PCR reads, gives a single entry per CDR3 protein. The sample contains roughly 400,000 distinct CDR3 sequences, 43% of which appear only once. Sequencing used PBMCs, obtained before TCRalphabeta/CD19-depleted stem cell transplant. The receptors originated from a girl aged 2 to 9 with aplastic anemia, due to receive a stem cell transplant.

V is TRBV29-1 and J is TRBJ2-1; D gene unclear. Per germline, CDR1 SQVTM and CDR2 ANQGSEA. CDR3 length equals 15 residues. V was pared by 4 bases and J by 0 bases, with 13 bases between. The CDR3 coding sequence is TGCAGCGTTGGTGAACTGCTTGTCTCCTACAATGAGCAGTTCTTC. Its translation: CSVGELLVSYNEQFF.

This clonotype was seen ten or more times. The CDR3 sequence: CASSKGTSGRVNEQFF. The DNA for the CDR3 is TGTGCCAGCAGTAAAGGGACTAGCGGGAGAGTGAATGAGCAGTTCTTC. The gene calls are TRBV25-1 and TRBJ2-1, with TRBD2 matching 14 bases. With V trimmed by 5 bases and J by 7 bases, 7 bases remained unmatched. Germline V lookup: CDR1 MGHDK, CDR2 SYGVNS. This CDR3 is built from 16 residues.

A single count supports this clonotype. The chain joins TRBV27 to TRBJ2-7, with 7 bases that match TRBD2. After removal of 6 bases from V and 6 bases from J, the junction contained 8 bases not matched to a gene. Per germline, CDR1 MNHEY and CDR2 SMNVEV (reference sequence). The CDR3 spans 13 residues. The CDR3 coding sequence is TGTGCCAGCAGCCCCCAGACTAGCCGCGAGCAGTACTTC. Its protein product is CASSPQTSREQYF.

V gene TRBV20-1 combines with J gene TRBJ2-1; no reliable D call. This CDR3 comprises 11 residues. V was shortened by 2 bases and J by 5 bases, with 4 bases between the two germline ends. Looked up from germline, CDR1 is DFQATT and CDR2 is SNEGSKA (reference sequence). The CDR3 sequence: CSARSNNEQFF. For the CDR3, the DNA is TGCAGTGCTAGAAGTAACAATGAGCAGTTCTTC.

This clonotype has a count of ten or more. CDR3 protein: CASSSGGQGSYNEQFF. DNA for the CDR3: TGTGCCAGCTCATCAGGGGGACAGGGTTCCTACAATGAGCAGTTCTTC. This chain connects TRBV18 to TRBJ2-1, with 9 bases lining up with TRBD1. Germline trimming cut 5 bases from V and 1 base from J; bases unmatched to any gene: 6. The CDR3 is made up of 16 amino acids. Germline lookup yields CDR1 KGHSH and CDR2 LQKENI. The full variable domain, rest sourced from reference TRBV18 and TRBJ2-1, is NAGVMQNPRHLVRRRGQEARLRCSPMKGHSHVYWYRQLPEEGLKFMVYLQKENIIDESGMPKERFSAEFPKEGPSILRIQQVVRGDSAAYFCASSSGGQGSYNEQFFGPGTRLTVL.

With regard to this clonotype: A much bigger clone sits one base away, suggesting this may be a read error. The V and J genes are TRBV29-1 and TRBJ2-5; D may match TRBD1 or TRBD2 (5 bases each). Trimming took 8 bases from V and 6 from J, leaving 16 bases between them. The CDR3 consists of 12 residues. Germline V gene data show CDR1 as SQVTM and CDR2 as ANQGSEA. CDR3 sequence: CSSEGLGQTQYF. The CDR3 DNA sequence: TGCAGCTCAGAGGGGTTGGGACAGACCCAGTACTTC. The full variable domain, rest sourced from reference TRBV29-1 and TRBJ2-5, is SAVISQKPSRDICQRGTSLTIQCQVDSQVTMMFWYRQQPGQSLTLIATANQGSEATYESGFVIDKFPISRPNLTFSTLTVSNMSPEDSSIYLCSSEGLGQTQYFGPGTRLLVL.

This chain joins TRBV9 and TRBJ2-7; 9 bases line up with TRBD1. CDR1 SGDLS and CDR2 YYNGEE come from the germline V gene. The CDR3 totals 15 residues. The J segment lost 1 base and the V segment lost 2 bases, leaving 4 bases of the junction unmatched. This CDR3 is CASSVAGTGSYEQYF. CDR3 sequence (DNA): TGTGCCAGCAGCGTGGCCGGGACAGGGTCCTACGAGCAGTACTTC.

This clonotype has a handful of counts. The CDR3 DNA follows: TGTGCCAGCAGCTTAGGGGCCCGGGGACTAGCGGGCCCCTCCTACGAGCAGTACTTC. Amino acid sequence: CASSLGARGLAGPSYEQYF. V is TRBV11-2 and J is TRBJ2-7, with TRBD2 matching over 12 bases. The germline CDR1 and CDR2 sequences are SGHAT and FQNNGV. The V and J ends lost 1 base and 0 bases, in that order; junction bases with no gene match: 10. This CDR3 has 19 residues.

The CDR3 here is CASSYGAGTGSYEQYF. CDR3 nucleotides: TGTGCCAGCAGCTATGGAGCCGGGACAGGCTCCTACGAGCAGTACTTC. The V call is TRBV6-5, the J call TRBJ2-7; 8 bases are shared with TRBD1. The V gene end was trimmed by 6 bases and the J gene end by 0 bases; junction bases not matched to a gene: 10. The CDR3 contains 16 residues. The germline V gene has CDR1 MNHEY and CDR2 SVGAGI.

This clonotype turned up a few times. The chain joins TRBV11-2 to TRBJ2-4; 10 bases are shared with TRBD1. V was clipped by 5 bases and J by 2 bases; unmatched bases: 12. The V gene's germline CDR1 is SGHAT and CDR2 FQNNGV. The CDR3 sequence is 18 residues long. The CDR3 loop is CASSPAGTGVGTKNIQYF. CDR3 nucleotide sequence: TGTGCCAGCAGCCCGGCCGGGACAGGGGTCGGGACCAAAAACATTCAGTACTTC.

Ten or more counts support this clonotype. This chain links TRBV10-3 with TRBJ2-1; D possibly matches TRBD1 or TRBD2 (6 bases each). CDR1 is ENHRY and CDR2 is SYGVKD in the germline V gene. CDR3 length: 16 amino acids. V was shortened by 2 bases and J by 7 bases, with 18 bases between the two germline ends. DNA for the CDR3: TGTGCCATCAGTGAGGGCGGGGCACGTAGGGGGAATGAGCAGTTCTTC. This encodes CAISEGGARRGNEQFF.

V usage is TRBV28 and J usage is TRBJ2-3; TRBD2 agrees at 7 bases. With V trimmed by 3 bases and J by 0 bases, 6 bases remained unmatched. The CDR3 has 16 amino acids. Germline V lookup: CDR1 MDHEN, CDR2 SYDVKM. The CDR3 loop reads CASSFPPGLSTDTQYF. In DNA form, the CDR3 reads TGTGCCAGCAGTTTCCCCCCGGGACTAAGCACAGATACGCAGTATTTT.

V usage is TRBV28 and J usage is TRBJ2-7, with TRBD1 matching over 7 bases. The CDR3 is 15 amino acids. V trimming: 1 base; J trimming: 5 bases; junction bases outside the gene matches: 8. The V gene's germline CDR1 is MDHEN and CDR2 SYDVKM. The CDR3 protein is CASSLLVDRAHEQYF. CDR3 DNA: TGTGCCAGCAGTTTATTAGTCGACAGGGCCCACGAGCAGTACTTC.

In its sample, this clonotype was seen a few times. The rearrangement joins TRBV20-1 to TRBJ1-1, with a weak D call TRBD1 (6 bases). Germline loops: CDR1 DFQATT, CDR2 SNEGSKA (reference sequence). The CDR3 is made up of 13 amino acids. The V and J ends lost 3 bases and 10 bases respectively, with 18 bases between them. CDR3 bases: TGCAGTGCTAGGTATCAGGGGATGGAGATAGCTTTCTTT. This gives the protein CSARYQGMEIAFF.

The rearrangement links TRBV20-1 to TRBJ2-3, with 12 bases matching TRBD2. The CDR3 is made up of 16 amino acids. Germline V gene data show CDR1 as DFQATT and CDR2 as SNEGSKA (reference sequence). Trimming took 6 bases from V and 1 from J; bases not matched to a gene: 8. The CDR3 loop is CSAQSGTSGRTDTQYF. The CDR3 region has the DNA TGCAGTGCCCAATCGGGGACTAGCGGGCGCACAGATACGCAGTATTTT.

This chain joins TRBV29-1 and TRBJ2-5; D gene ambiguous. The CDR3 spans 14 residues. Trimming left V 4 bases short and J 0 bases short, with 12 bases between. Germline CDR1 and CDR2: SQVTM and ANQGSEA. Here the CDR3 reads CSVVLTGNQETQYF. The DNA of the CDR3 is TGCAGCGTTGTTTTAACGGGTAACCAAGAGACCCAGTACTTC. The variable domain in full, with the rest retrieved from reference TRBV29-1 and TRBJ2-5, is SAVISQKPSRDICQRGTSLTIQCQVDSQVTMMFWYRQQPGQSLTLIATANQGSEATYESGFVIDKFPISRPNLTFSTLTVSNMSPEDSSIYLCSVVLTGNQETQYFGPGTRLLVL.

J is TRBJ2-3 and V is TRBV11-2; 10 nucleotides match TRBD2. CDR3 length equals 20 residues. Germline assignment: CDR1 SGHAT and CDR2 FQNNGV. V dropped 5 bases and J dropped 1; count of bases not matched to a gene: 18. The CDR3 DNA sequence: TGTGCCAGCAGCCGCCCTACTAGCGGGAAAAGCGTTACGGGCACAGATACGCAGTATTTT. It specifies CASSRPTSGKSVTGTDTQYF. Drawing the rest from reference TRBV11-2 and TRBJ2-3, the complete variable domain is EAGVAQSPRYKIIEKRQSVAFWCNPISGHATLYWYQQILGQGPKLLIQFQNNGVVDDSQLPKDRFSAERLKGVDSTLKIQPAKLEDSAVYLCASSRPTSGKSVTGTDTQYFGPGTRLTVL.